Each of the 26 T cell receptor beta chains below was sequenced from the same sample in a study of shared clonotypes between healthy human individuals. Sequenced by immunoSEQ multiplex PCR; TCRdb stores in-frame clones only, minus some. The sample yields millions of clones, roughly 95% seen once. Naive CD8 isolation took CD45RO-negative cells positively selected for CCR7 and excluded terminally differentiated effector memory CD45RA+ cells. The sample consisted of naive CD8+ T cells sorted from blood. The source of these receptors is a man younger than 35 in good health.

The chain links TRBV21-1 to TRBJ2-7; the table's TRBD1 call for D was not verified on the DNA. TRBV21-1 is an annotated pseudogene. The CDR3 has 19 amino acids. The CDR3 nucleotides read TGTGCCAGCAGATGCAATAAGAAGGCCCACCAGGGCGCTACCTACGAGCAGTACTTC. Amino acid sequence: CASRCNKKAHQGATYEQYF.

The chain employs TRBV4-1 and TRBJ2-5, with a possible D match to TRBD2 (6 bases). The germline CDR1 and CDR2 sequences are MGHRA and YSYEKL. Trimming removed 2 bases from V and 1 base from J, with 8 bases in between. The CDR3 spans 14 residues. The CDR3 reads CASSQLGLQETQYF. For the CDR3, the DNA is TGCGCCAGCAGCCAACTGGGACTCCAAGAGACCCAGTACTTC.

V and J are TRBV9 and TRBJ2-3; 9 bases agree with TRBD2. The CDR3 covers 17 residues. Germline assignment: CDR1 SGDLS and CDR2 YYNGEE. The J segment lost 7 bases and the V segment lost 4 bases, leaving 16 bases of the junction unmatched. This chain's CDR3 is CASSPTYGAGGTNTQYF. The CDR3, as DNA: TGTGCCAGCAGCCCTACCTATGGGGCGGGGGGGACCAATACGCAGTATTTT.

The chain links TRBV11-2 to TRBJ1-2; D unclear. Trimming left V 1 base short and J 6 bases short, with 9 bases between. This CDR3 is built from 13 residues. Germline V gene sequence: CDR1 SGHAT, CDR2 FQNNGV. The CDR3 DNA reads TGTGCCAGCAGCTTAGGAAGGGTGAATGGCTACACCTTC. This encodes CASSLGRVNGYTF. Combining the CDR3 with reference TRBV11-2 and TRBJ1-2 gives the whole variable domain EAGVAQSPRYKIIEKRQSVAFWCNPISGHATLYWYQQILGQGPKLLIQFQNNGVVDDSQLPKDRFSAERLKGVDSTLKIQPAKLEDSAVYLCASSLGRVNGYTFGSGTRLTVV.

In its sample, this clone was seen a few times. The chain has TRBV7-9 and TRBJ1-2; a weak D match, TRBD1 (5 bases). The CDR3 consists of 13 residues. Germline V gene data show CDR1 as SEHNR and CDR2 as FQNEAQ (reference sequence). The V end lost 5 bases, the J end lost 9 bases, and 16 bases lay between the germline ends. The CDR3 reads CASSLDSLWSYTF. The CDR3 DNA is TGTGCCAGCAGCCTCGACAGCCTATGGAGCTACACCTTC.

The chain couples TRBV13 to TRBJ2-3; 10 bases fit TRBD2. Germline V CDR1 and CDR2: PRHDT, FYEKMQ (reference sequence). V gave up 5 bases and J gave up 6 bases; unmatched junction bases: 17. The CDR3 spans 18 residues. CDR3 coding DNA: TGTGCCAGCAGCCCCACTAGCGGGGTCTACTACGGGATGGATACGCAGTATTTT. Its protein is CASSPTSGVYYGMDTQYF.

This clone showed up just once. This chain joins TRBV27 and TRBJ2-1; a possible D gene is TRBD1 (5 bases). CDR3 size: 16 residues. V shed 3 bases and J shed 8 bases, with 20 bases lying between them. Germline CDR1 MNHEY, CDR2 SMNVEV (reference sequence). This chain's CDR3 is CASSFLGGGAGDEQFF. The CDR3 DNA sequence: TGTGCCAGCAGTTTTCTAGGCGGTGGGGCCGGCGATGAGCAGTTCTTC.

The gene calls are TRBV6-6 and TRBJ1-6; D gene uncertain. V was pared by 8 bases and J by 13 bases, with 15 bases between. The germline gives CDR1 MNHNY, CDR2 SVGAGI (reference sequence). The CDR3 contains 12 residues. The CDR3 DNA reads TGTGCCAGCCGCGAGTCGTCTGGCCCCCTCCACTTT. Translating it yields CASRESSGPLHF.

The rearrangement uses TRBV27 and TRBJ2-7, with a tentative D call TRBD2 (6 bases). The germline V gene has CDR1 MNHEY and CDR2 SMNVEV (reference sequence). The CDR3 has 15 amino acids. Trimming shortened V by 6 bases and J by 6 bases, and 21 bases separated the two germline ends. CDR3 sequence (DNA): TGTGCCAGCAGATATCAGCGGGCGTGGGGTTCCGAGCAGTACTTC. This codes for CASRYQRAWGSEQYF.

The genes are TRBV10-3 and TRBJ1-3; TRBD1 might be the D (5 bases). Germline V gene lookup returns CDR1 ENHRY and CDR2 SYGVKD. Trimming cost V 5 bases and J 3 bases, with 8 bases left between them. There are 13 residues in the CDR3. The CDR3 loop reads CAISPGLGNTIYF. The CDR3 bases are TGTGCCATCAGTCCGGGACTTGGAAACACCATATATTTT.

DNA of the CDR3: TGTGCCAGCAGTGAGGGACTAGCGGGGGGGTACGAGCAGTACTTC. This codes for CASSEGLAGGYEQYF. The V gene is TRBV25-1, the J gene TRBJ2-7, with 16 bases matching TRBD2. The CDR3 is 15 residues long. V shed 3 bases and J 4 bases; nucleotides not matched to a gene: 0. Germline-derived CDR1 and CDR2 are MGHDK and SYGVNS.

CDR3 amino acids: CASSLVGTSGYNEQFF. The CDR3 bases are TGTGCCAGCAGCTTAGTGGGGACTAGCGGTTACAATGAGCAGTTCTTC. This chain connects TRBV7-9 to TRBJ2-1; 11 nucleotides agree with TRBD2. The length of the CDR3 is 16 residues. Germline CDR1 is SEHNR and CDR2 is FQNEAQ (reference sequence). V lost 1 base, J lost 4 bases, and 3 bases stayed unmatched. The full variable domain, with the rest looked up from reference TRBV7-9 and TRBJ2-1, is DTGVSQNPRHKITKRGQNVTFRCDPISEHNRLYWYRQTLGQGPEFLTYFQNEAQLEKSRLLSDRFSAERPKGSFSTLEIQRTEQGDSAMYLCASSLVGTSGYNEQFFGPGTRLTVL.

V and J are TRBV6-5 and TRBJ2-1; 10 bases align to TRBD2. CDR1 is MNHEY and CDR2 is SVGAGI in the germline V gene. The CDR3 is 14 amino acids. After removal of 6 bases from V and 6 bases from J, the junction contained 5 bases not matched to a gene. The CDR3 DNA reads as TGTGCCAGCAGGGGACTAGCGATACCCAATGAGCAGTTCTTC. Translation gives CASRGLAIPNEQFF.

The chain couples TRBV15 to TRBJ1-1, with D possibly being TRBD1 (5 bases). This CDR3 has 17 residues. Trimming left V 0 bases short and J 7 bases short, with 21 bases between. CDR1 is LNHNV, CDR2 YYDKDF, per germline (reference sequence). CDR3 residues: CATSRDSDFRTRYEAFF. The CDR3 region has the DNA TGTGCCACCAGCAGAGATTCTGATTTTAGGACAAGGTATGAAGCTTTCTTT.

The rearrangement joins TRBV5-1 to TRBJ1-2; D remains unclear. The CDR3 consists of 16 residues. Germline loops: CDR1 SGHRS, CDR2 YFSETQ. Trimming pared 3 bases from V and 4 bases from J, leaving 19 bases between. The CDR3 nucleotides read TGCGCCAGCAGCTCCCTTTTCCCCTCGGGTACCTATGGCTACACCTTC. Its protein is CASSSLFPSGTYGYTF.

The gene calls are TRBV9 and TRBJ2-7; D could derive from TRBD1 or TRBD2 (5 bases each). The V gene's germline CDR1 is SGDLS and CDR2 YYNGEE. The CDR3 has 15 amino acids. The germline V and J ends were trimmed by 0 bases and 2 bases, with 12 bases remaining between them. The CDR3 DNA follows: TGTGCCAGCAGCGTAGGATTGGGGGACCCCTACGAGCAGTACTTC. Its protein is CASSVGLGDPYEQYF.

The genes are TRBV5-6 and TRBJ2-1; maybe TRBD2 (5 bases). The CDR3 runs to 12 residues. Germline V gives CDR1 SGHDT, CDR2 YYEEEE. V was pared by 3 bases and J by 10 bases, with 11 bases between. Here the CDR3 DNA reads TGTGCCAGCAGCTCGACTACCCGGGAGCAGTTCTTC. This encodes CASSSTTREQFF.

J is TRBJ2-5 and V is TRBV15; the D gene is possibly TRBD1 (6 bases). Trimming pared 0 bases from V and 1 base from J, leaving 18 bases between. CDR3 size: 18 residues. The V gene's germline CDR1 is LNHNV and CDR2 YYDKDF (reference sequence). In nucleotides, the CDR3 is TGTGCCACCAGCAGAGATCGATCCCTACAGGGCCCCCAAGAGACCCAGTACTTC. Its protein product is CATSRDRSLQGPQETQYF.

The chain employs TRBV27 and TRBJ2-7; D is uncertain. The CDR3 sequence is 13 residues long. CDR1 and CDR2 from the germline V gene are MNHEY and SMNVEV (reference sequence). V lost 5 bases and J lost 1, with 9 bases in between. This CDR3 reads CASSVRRSYEQYF. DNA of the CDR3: TGTGCCAGCAGTGTAAGGCGGTCCTACGAGCAGTACTTC.

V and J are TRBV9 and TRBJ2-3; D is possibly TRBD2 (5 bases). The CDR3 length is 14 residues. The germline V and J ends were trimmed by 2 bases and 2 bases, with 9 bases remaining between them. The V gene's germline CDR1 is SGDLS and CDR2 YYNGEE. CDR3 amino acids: CASSVWTDTDTQYF. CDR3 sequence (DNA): TGTGCCAGCAGCGTGTGGACTGACACAGATACGCAGTATTTT.

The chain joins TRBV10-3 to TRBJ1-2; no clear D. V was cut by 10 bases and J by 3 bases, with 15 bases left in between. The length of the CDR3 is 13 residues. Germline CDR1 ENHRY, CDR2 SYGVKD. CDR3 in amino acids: CATLEGSDYGYTF. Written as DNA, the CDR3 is TGTGCCACCCTGGAAGGGAGTGACTATGGCTACACCTTC.

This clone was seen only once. Here the CDR3 DNA reads TGCGCCAGCAGCCAAGAGGCCAGGGGATCTTTCGAGCAGTACTTC. Translating it yields CASSQEARGSFEQYF. The chain carries TRBV4-1 and TRBJ2-7, with D perhaps TRBD1 (6 bases). The V and J ends lost 0 bases and 6 bases respectively, with 15 bases between them. The CDR3 has 15 amino acids. Germline V CDR1 and CDR2: MGHRA, YSYEKL.

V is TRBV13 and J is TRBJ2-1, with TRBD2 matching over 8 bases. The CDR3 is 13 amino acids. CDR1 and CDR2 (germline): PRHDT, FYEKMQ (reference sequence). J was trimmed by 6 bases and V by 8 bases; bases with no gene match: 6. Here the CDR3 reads CASSAGEGNEQFF. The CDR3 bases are TGTGCCAGCTCAGCGGGAGAGGGCAATGAGCAGTTCTTC.

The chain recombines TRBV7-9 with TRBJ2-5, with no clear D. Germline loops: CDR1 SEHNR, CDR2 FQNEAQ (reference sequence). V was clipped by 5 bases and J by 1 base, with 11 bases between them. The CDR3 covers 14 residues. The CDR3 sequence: CASSHPVLQETQYF. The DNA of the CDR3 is TGTGCCAGCAGCCACCCGGTCCTCCAAGAGACCCAGTACTTC.

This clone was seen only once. CDR3 loop: CASSDTYRGFEGYTF. CDR3 in DNA: TGTGCCAGCAGTGATACCTACAGGGGCTTCGAAGGCTACACCTTC. V usage is TRBV28 and J usage is TRBJ1-2, with TRBD1 matching 7 bases. Trimming removed 5 bases from V and 8 bases from J; junction bases left unmatched: 14. Germline V gives CDR1 MDHEN, CDR2 SYDVKM. This CDR3 has 15 residues.

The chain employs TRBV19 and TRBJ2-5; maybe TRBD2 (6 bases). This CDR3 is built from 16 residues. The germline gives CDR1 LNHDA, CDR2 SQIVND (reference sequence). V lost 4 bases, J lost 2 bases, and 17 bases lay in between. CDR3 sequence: CASSSGLERAQETQYF. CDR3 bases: TGTGCCAGTAGTAGCGGACTGGAGCGGGCACAAGAGACCCAGTACTTC.